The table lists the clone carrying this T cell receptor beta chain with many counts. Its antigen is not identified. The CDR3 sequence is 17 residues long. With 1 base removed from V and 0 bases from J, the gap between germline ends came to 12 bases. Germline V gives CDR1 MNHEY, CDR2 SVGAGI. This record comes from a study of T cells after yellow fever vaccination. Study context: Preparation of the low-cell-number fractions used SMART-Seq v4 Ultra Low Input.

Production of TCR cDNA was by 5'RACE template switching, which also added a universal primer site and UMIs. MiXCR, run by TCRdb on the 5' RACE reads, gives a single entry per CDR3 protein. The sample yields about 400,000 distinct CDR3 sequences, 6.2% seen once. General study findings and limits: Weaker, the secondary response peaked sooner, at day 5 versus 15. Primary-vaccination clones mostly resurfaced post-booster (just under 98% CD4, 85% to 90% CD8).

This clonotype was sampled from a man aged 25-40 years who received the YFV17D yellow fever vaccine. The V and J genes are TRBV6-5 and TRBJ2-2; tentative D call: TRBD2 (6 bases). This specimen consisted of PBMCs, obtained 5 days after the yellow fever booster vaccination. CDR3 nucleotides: TGTGCCAGCAGTTACTTTGCCGGGGGAGCGAACACCGGGGAGCTGTTTTTT. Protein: CASSYFAGGANTGELFF.